One and the same sample provided the 30 T cell receptor beta chains below, sequenced in a study of cytomegalovirus exposure and HLA in healthy donors. TCRdb's copy holds only in-frame clones and misses some; the assay was immunoSEQ multiplex PCR. Of 250,000 to 400,000 clones detected, approximately 86% appear once; the ten largest clones hold around 0.88%. The material sequenced was PBMCs. The receptors were sampled from a man under 40 in good health and CMV-seronegative.

CDR3 loop: CASSPTGFEQYF. Written as DNA, the CDR3 is TGTGCCAGCAGTCCTACAGGGTTCGAGCAGTACTTC. This chain joins TRBV9 and TRBJ2-7, with D possibly matching TRBD1 (6 bases). The CDR3 has 12 residues. V lost 5 bases and J 6 bases, leaving 12 bases between the germline ends. CDR1 SGDLS and CDR2 YYNGEE come from the germline V gene.

The chain links TRBV5-1 to TRBJ1-3; D unclear. The germline gives CDR1 SGHRS, CDR2 YFSETQ. Trimming shortened V by 0 bases and J by 4 bases, and 5 bases separated the two germline ends. There are 13 residues in the CDR3. CDR3 region: CASSLEQGNTIYF. For the CDR3, the DNA is TGCGCCAGCAGCTTGGAACAGGGAAACACCATATATTTT.

The gene calls are TRBV5-1 and TRBJ1-1; possible D gene TRBD1, 5 bases. Germline values: CDR1 SGHRS, CDR2 YFSETQ. Trimming shortened V by 4 bases and J by 3 bases, and 16 bases separated the two germline ends. CDR3 length: 15 amino acids. CDR3 residues: CASSRLGGSDTEAFF. As DNA, the CDR3 is TGCGCCAGCAGCCGCCTCGGGGGGTCGGACACTGAAGCTTTCTTT.

This rearrangement joins TRBV6-1 to TRBJ1-2; unclear D gene. The V end was cut by 6 bases, the J end by 4 bases, with 18 bases between. The CDR3 is made up of 15 amino acids. The germline gives CDR1 MNHNS, CDR2 SASEGT. For the CDR3, the DNA is TGTGCCAGCAGGGACTCCGGGAGCCCTTTCTATGGCTACACCTTC. It translates to CASRDSGSPFYGYTF.

The V and J genes are TRBV20-1 and TRBJ1-2; D unclear. Germline V gene data show CDR1 as DFQATT and CDR2 as SNEGSKA (reference sequence). V was pared by 3 bases and J by 6 bases, with 5 bases between. The CDR3 spans 10 residues. The CDR3 sequence is CSASSDGYTF. The CDR3 nucleotides read TGCAGTGCTAGTTCCGATGGCTACACCTTC.

This clone was counted a single time. The genes are TRBV9 and TRBJ2-1; 9 bases align to TRBD2. Germline CDR1 SGDLS, CDR2 YYNGEE. V lost 4 bases, J lost 8 bases, and 10 bases stayed unmatched. The CDR3 covers 15 residues. The CDR3 DNA follows: TGTGCCAGCAGCTCACAGCGGGGGGCCTTGGATGAGCAGTTCTTC. It encodes CASSSQRGALDEQFF. The entire variable domain, with the rest obtained from reference TRBV9 and TRBJ2-1, is as follows: DSGVTQTPKHLITATGQRVTLRCSPRSGDLSVYWYQQSLDQGLQFLIQYYNGEERAKGNILERFSAQQFPDLHSELNLSSLELGDSALYFCASSSQRGALDEQFFGPGTRLTVL.

This sequence joins TRBV27 and TRBJ2-1; TRBD1 aligns across 7 bases. There are 15 residues in the CDR3. The germline gives CDR1 MNHEY, CDR2 SMNVEV (reference sequence). Trimming at V came to 2 bases and at J to 4 bases, leaving 5 bases not matched to a gene. CDR3 loop: CASSLIPGQYNEQFF. The CDR3 region has the DNA TGTGCCAGCAGTTTAATTCCGGGACAGTACAATGAGCAGTTCTTC.

There are a few counts of this clone. The chain links TRBV18 to TRBJ2-2; D possibly corresponds to TRBD1 (5 bases). Trimming cost V 3 bases and J 9 bases, with 14 bases left between them. The CDR3 consists of 14 residues. From germline, CDR1 is KGHSH and CDR2 LQKENI. Here the CDR3 DNA reads TGTGCCAGCTCACCGGACATAGGGAAGCGGGAGCTGTTTTTT. Its translation: CASSPDIGKRELFF.

This rearrangement joins TRBV9 to TRBJ2-3, with TRBD2 identical over 10 bases. Trimming removed 3 bases from V and 5 bases from J; junction bases left unmatched: 15. Germline loops: CDR1 SGDLS, CDR2 YYNGEE. CDR3 length equals 18 residues. The CDR3, as DNA: TGTGCCAGCAGCGCAGCCGGGGGGCTAGCGGGGGTGAGAGATACGCAGTATTTT. Protein sequence: CASSAAGGLAGVRDTQYF.

The chain links TRBV19 to TRBJ2-5; D is undetermined. Germline CDR1 LNHDA, CDR2 SQIVND (reference sequence). CDR3 length equals 13 residues. Trimming took 11 bases from V and 5 from J, leaving 18 bases between them. For the CDR3, the DNA is TGTGCCTCTAGGCCCAGTCCCGGGGAGACCCAGTACTTC. The encoded protein is CASRPSPGETQYF.

V and J are TRBV4-3 and TRBJ1-1; 8 bases are a match to TRBD1. The CDR3 covers 14 residues. The germline V gene encodes CDR1 LGHNA and CDR2 YSLEER. The V gene end was trimmed by 3 bases and the J gene end by 5 bases; junction bases not matched to a gene: 5. The CDR3 DNA reads as TGCGCCAGCAGCCACGGACAGGGCGGAACTGAAGCTTTCTTT. Amino acid sequence: CASSHGQGGTEAFF.

This clone occurred a few times. The chain combines TRBV10-3 with TRBJ2-7; the match to TRBD1 covers 7 bases. The germline V gene encodes CDR1 ENHRY and CDR2 SYGVKD. CDR3 length: 9 amino acids. In DNA form, the CDR3 reads TGTGTCAGGGACAGAAAGCAGTACTTC. It encodes CVRDRKQYF.

The chain is built from TRBV18 and TRBJ2-3; TRBD2 is a possible D gene (6 bases). The germline CDR1 and CDR2 sequences are KGHSH and LQKENI. The CDR3 covers 20 residues. Trimming pared 2 bases from V and 0 bases from J, leaving 24 bases between. CDR3 protein: CASSPDQDTGVSHSTDTQYF. The CDR3 nucleotides are TGTGCCAGCTCACCAGACCAGGATACGGGGGTCAGCCATAGCACAGATACGCAGTATTTT.

The CDR3 nucleotides read TGTGCCAGCAGCCCTCGAGCGGGGGGGTCAGATACGCAGTATTTT. Translating it yields CASSPRAGGSDTQYF. J is TRBJ2-3 and V is TRBV5-6; 10 bases are a match to TRBD2. J gave up 4 bases and V 4 bases, and 6 bases lay outside the gene matches. Per the germline V gene, CDR1 is SGHDT and CDR2 is YYEEEE. CDR3 length: 15 amino acids. The full variable domain, rest sourced from reference TRBV5-6 and TRBJ2-3, is DAGVTQSPTHLIKTRGQQVTLRCSPKSGHDTVSWYQQALGQGPQFIFQYYEEEERQRGNFPDRFSGHQFPNYSSELNVNALLLGDSALYLCASSPRAGGSDTQYFGPGTRLTVL.

The rearrangement uses TRBV4-1 and TRBJ1-3, with 8 bases fitting TRBD1. V was clipped by 4 bases and J by 2 bases; unmatched bases: 1. The CDR3 has 14 residues. Germline lookup yields CDR1 MGHRA and CDR2 YSYEKL. CDR3 loop: CASSRTGTGNTIYF. CDR3 coding DNA: TGCGCCAGCAGCCGGACAGGGACTGGAAACACCATATATTTT.

The genes are TRBV27 and TRBJ2-2; D is perhaps TRBD1 (6 bases). Trimming left V 2 bases short and J 5 bases short, with 15 bases between. Germline V gene data show CDR1 as MNHEY and CDR2 as SMNVEV (reference sequence). The CDR3 is made up of 16 amino acids. CDR3 bases: TGTGCCAGCAGTTTAAGACAGGAGTTGCTTACCGGGGAGCTGTTTTTT. Protein sequence: CASSLRQELLTGELFF.

The chain couples TRBV5-5 to TRBJ1-5; 9 bases fit TRBD1. The CDR3 is 14 residues long. The ends lost 0 bases at V and 6 bases at J; junction bases unmatched: 1. Per germline, CDR1 SGHKS and CDR2 YYEKEE (reference sequence). As DNA, the CDR3 is TGTGCCAGCAGCTTGGAGGACAGGGGTCAGCCCCAGCATTTT. Protein sequence: CASSLEDRGQPQHF.

The chain recombines TRBV6-5 with TRBJ1-2; D gene unclear. This CDR3 region has 13 residues. V was shortened by 3 bases and J by 5 bases, with 10 bases between the two germline ends. The germline gives CDR1 MNHEY, CDR2 SVGAGI. The DNA for the CDR3 is TGTGCCAGCAGTTATACCACCGGGTATGGCTACACCTTC. This gives the protein CASSYTTGYGYTF.

This rearrangement joins TRBV7-6 to TRBJ2-2, with TRBD2 matching over 11 bases. V was clipped by 1 base and J by 5 bases; unmatched bases: 6. Germline V gives CDR1 SGHVS, CDR2 FNYEAQ. The CDR3 runs 17 residues. CDR3 protein: CASSLELTSGGTGELFF. The CDR3 bases are TGTGCCAGCAGCTTAGAACTTACTAGCGGGGGAACCGGGGAGCTGTTTTTT.

V and J are TRBV5-4 and TRBJ2-4; D unresolved. Germline CDR1 SGHNT, CDR2 YYREEE (reference sequence). Between the trimmed V and J ends, which lost 1 base and 3 bases, there was a span of 8 bases. CDR3 length: 14 residues. The chain's CDR3 is CASSLPNSKNIQYF. CDR3 coding DNA: TGTGCCAGCAGCTTGCCAAACAGCAAAAACATTCAGTACTTC.

V is TRBV9 and J is TRBJ2-1, with D maybe TRBD1 (6 bases). This CDR3 contains 14 residues. The germline gives CDR1 SGDLS, CDR2 YYNGEE. V was trimmed by 7 bases and J by 7 bases, leaving 18 bases between them. CDR3 loop: CASRPQGRGNEQFF. CDR3 DNA: TGTGCCAGCCGTCCGCAGGGGCGAGGGAATGAGCAGTTCTTC.

CDR3 DNA sequence: TGTGCCAGCAGCGTGGGACTAGCGGGGGAAGGTGAGCAGTACTTC. Residues: CASSVGLAGEGEQYF. The chain carries TRBV9 and TRBJ2-7; 14 nucleotides line up with TRBD2. V lost 2 bases, J lost 7 bases, and 5 bases stayed unmatched. CDR1 and CDR2 (germline): SGDLS, YYNGEE. The CDR3 loop spans 15 amino acids.

The genes are TRBV5-6 and TRBJ2-7; 14 bases agree with TRBD2. Trimming cost V 4 bases and J 6 bases; bases outside gene matches: 3. The CDR3 consists of 14 residues. The germline V gene has CDR1 SGHDT and CDR2 YYEEEE. The CDR3 nucleotides read TGTGCCAGCAGCCGGGGACTAGCGGGGGCCGAGCAGTACTTC. Its translation is CASSRGLAGAEQYF.

This rearrangement joins TRBV7-2 to TRBJ2-5; D might be TRBD1 (6 bases). Trimming pared 3 bases from V and 0 bases from J, leaving 8 bases between. CDR3 length: 14 residues. Germline V gives CDR1 SGHTA, CDR2 FQGNSA. The chain's CDR3 is CASSFQGYQETQYF. The CDR3 region has the DNA TGTGCCAGCAGCTTCCAGGGGTACCAAGAGACCCAGTACTTC.

Only one count was recorded for this clone. The chain has TRBV7-9 and TRBJ2-4; tentatively, D is TRBD1 (6 bases). Germline V gene sequence: CDR1 SEHNR, CDR2 FQNEAQ (reference sequence). This CDR3 has 14 amino acids. Trimming left V 4 bases short and J 8 bases short, with 15 bases between. CDR3 in DNA: TGTGCCAGCAGCTCCCGGGACATTCTAGACATTCAGTACTTC. Its protein is CASSSRDILDIQYF. The whole variable domain, remainder taken from reference TRBV7-9 and TRBJ2-4, is DTGVSQNPRHKITKRGQNVTFRCDPISEHNRLYWYRQTLGQGPEFLTYFQNEAQLEKSRLLSDRFSAERPKGSFSTLEIQRTEQGDSAMYLCASSSRDILDIQYFGAGTRLSVL.

This chain uses TRBV6-5 with TRBJ2-3; D remains ambiguous. Germline V gene lookup returns CDR1 MNHEY and CDR2 SVGAGI. With 7 bases removed from V and 2 bases from J, the gap between germline ends came to 7 bases. The CDR3 runs 12 residues. CDR3 in DNA: TGTGCCAGCACGCGGTCCACAGATACGCAGTATTTT. Its protein product is CASTRSTDTQYF.

The genes are TRBV6-1 and TRBJ2-1; 12 nucleotides match TRBD2. The length of the CDR3 is 14 residues. Trimming removed 7 bases from V and 9 bases from J; junction bases left unmatched: 7. The germline V gene encodes CDR1 MNHNS and CDR2 SASEGT. The CDR3 is CASTLAGGPGEQFF. In DNA, the CDR3 is TGTGCCAGCACCCTAGCGGGGGGGCCCGGTGAGCAGTTCTTC.

V is TRBV2 and J is TRBJ2-2; 9 bases align to TRBD2. V lost 6 bases, J lost 7 bases, and 9 bases stayed unmatched. Germline V gene sequence: CDR1 SNHLY, CDR2 FYNNEI. The CDR3 runs 15 residues. The CDR3 bases are TGTGCCAGCAGGAAAGTTAGCGGGGGCGGCGGGGAGCTGTTTTTT. This codes for CASRKVSGGGGELFF. Combining the CDR3 with reference TRBV2 and TRBJ2-2 gives the whole variable domain EPEVTQTPSHQVTQMGQEVILRCVPISNHLYFYWYRQILGQKVEFLVSFYNNEISEKSEIFDDQFSVERPDGSNFTLKIRSTKLEDSAMYFCASRKVSGGGGELFFGEGSRLTVL.

This clone has a single count. The V gene is TRBV10-1, the J gene TRBJ2-1; D might be TRBD2 (7 bases). CDR3 size: 15 residues. Trimming removed 5 bases at V and 5 bases at J, with 16 bases between. Germline V lookup: CDR1 WNHNN, CDR2 SYGVQD (reference sequence). CDR3: CASSPTGGKNNEQFF. The CDR3 DNA reads TGCGCCAGCAGTCCAACGGGGGGCAAAAACAATGAGCAGTTCTTC.

The CDR3 bases are TGTGCCATCAGTGGAATCAGGACAGGGAATGGCTACACCTTC. This sequence encodes CAISGIRTGNGYTF. This rearrangement joins TRBV10-3 to TRBJ1-2, with 8 bases aligning to TRBD1. CDR3 size: 14 residues. Unmatched junction bases numbered 7, after V lost 4 bases and J lost 6 bases. Germline CDR1 ENHRY, CDR2 SYGVKD.